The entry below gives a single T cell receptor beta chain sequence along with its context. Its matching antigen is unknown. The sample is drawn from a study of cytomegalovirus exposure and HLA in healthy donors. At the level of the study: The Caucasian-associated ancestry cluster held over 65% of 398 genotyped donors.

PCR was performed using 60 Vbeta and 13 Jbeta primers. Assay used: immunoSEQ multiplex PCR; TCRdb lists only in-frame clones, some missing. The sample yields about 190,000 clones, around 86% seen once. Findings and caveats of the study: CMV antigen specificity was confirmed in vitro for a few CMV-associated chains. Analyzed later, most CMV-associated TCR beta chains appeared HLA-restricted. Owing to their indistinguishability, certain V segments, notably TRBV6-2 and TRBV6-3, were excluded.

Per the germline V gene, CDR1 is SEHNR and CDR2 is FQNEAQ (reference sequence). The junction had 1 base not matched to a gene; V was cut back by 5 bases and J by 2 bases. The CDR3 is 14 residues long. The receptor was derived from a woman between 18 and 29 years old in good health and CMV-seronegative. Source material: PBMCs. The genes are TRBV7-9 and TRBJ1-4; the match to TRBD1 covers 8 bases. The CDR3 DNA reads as TGTGCCAGCAGCGCAGGGGGCACTAATGAAAAACTGTTTTTT. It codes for CASSAGGTNEKLFF.